What follows is one T cell receptor beta chain and its context. The record originates from a study of blood T cell repertoires in COVID-19. The wider study: Sources were T cells, B-cell-depleted T cells, or PBMCs; the material itself was cDNA or gDNA.

Sequencing was performed with immunoSEQ multiplex PCR; in TCRdb, only in-frame clones are kept and a portion is missing. In the table there are fewer than 50,000 clones, about four fifths of which are singletons. The clonotype was recovered from a human donor in a cohort sampled during active COVID-19. The sample taken for sequencing was peripheral blood.

This CDR3 reads CASSNGAGGSYNEQFF. The CDR3, as DNA: TGTGCCAGCAGCAATGGGGCGGGAGGCTCCTACAATGAGCAGTTCTTC. The chain is built from TRBV21-1 and TRBJ2-1; whether TRBD2, the table's D call, matches the DNA was not checked. TRBV21-1 is a pseudogene locus. There are 16 residues in the CDR3.